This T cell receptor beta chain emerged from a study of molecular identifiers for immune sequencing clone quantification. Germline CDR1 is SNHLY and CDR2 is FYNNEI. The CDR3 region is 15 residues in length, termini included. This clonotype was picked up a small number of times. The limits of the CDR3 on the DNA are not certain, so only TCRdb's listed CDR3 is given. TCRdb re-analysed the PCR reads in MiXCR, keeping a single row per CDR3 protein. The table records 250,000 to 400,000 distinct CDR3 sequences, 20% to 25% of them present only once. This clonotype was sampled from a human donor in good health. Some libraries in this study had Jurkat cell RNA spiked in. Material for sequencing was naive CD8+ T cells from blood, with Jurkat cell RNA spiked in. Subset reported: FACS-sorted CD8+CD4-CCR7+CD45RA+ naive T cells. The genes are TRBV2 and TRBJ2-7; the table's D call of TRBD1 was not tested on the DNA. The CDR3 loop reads CASSVGTGAFYERYF.